A single sample is the source of the 10 T cell receptor beta chains below, sequenced in a study of blood T cell repertoires in COVID-19 (dated by TCRdb to the early 2020s). The method was the immunoSEQ multiplex PCR assay. The immuneACCESS repertoire file appears here via TCRdb, limited to in-frame rearrangements. These files lack a portion of the clones; in checked studies, under half of the deficit traces to unresolved V genes, and the cause of the others is not known. The sample table records over 60,000 clones; 65% to 90% of these occur just once. The ten most abundant clones make up roughly 1.2% of the sample. The sequencing sample was made of peripheral blood. These receptors originate from a man aged 35-49 years with acute or convalescent COVID-19.

The rearrangement links TRBV5-1 to TRBJ2-5; 11 bases map to TRBD1. V was pared by 5 bases and J by 5 bases, with 8 bases of the junction left unmatched. Looked up from germline, CDR1 is SGHRS and CDR2 is YFSETQ. This CDR3 has 15 amino acids. The CDR3 coding sequence is TGCGCCAGCAGTTATGGACAGGGGGCAAGTGAGACCCAGTACTTC. Its protein product is CASSYGQGASETQYF.

V is TRBV6-1 and J is TRBJ2-7; 11 bases are shared with TRBD2. V lost 3 bases to trimming and J lost 3 bases; unmatched junction nucleotides: 4. Germline assignment: CDR1 MNHNS and CDR2 SASEGT. The CDR3 runs to 15 residues. The chain's CDR3 is CASSEVTSGGYEQYF. The DNA for the CDR3 is TGTGCCAGCAGTGAGGTTACTAGCGGGGGCTACGAGCAGTACTTC.

The rearrangement links TRBV5-1 to TRBJ2-1; 8 bases align to TRBD2. This CDR3 has 13 residues. CDR1 SGHRS and CDR2 YFSETQ come from the germline V gene. V shed 2 bases, J shed 8 bases, and the junction held 3 bases outside the gene matches. Here the CDR3 reads CASSFRGGDEQFF. The CDR3 nucleotides are TGCGCCAGCAGCTTTCGGGGGGGCGATGAGCAGTTCTTC.

Only one count was recorded for this clone. The chain links TRBV5-8 to TRBJ1-2; 10 bases match TRBD1. The CDR3 loop spans 17 amino acids. With 4 bases clipped from V and 4 bases from J, the junction kept 13 bases outside the gene matches. Germline CDR1 is SGHTS and CDR2 is YDEGEE. The CDR3: CASSKHLPGQGIYGYTF. The CDR3 bases are TGTGCCAGCAGCAAACATCTCCCGGGACAGGGGATCTATGGCTACACCTTC. The variable domain in full, completed from reference TRBV5-8 and TRBJ1-2, reads EAGVTQSPTHLIKTRGQQATLRCSPISGHTSVYWYQQALGLGLQFLLWYDEGEERNRGNFPPRFSGRQFPNYSSELNVNALELEDSALYLCASSKHLPGQGIYGYTFGSGTRLTVV.

The chain is built from TRBV5-6 and TRBJ1-1, with D possibly matching TRBD1 (5 bases). CDR3 length equals 11 residues. Germline lookup yields CDR1 SGHDT and CDR2 YYEEEE. The ends were cut back, 2 bases at V and 7 bases at J, with 6 bases in the middle. CDR3 bases: TGTGCCAGCAGCTTCGACAGTGAAGCTTTCTTT. Amino acids: CASSFDSEAFF. The complete variable domain, with remaining parts taken from reference TRBV5-6 and TRBJ1-1, reads DAGVTQSPTHLIKTRGQQVTLRCSPKSGHDTVSWYQQALGQGPQFIFQYYEEEERQRGNFPDRFSGHQFPNYSSELNVNALLLGDSALYLCASSFDSEAFFGQGTRLTVV.

The rearrangement links TRBV10-2 to TRBJ1-5; 9 nucleotides agree with TRBD1. Losses at the gene ends were 3 bases for V and 9 bases for J; bases not matched to a gene: 6. CDR1 is WSHSY and CDR2 is SAAADI in the germline V gene. The CDR3 contains 14 residues. CDR3 in amino acids: CASSEWDRVTPQHF. In DNA form, the CDR3 reads TGCGCCAGCAGTGAATGGGACAGGGTTACGCCCCAGCATTTT.

The rearrangement uses TRBV6-1 and TRBJ2-3; TRBD2 is a possible D gene (5 bases). Germline V gene data show CDR1 as MNHNS and CDR2 as SASEGT. V lost 3 bases and J lost 5, with 12 bases in between. CDR3 length: 14 amino acids. CDR3 amino acids: CASSEGASGDTQYF. CDR3 DNA sequence: TGTGCCAGCAGTGAGGGAGCTAGTGGAGATACGCAGTATTTT.

This clone was counted only a few times. The J gene is TRBJ2-3, the V gene TRBV3-1 (or the pseudogene TRBV3-2); 8 bases match TRBD2. Germline CDR1 reads LGHDT; CDR2 reads YNNKEL (reference sequence). V lost 3 bases and J lost 4; bases outside the gene matches: 15. This CDR3 is 18 amino acids long. The CDR3 DNA reads TGTGCCAGCAGCCAGGCCAAGGACGGGAGGGCGGGCTCAGATACGCAGTATTTT. This translates into CASSQAKDGRAGSDTQYF.

V gene TRBV7-8 combines with J gene TRBJ1-1; D not certain. Germline loops: CDR1 SGHVS, CDR2 FQNEAQ. The CDR3 contains 13 residues. V gave up 6 bases and J gave up 1 base, with 9 bases separating them. The CDR3 loop is CASRQLTNTEAFF. DNA of the CDR3: TGTGCCAGCAGACAGCTTACGAACACTGAAGCTTTCTTT.

This chain uses TRBV29-1 with TRBJ2-5; 7 bases are shared with TRBD2. The CDR3 totals 12 residues. V lost 6 bases, J lost 4 bases, and 5 bases stayed unmatched. Germline V gene sequence: CDR1 SQVTM, CDR2 ANQGSEA. DNA for the CDR3: TGCAGCGTGACTCAGCGGGGAGAGACCCAGTACTTC. Translating gives CSVTQRGETQYF.